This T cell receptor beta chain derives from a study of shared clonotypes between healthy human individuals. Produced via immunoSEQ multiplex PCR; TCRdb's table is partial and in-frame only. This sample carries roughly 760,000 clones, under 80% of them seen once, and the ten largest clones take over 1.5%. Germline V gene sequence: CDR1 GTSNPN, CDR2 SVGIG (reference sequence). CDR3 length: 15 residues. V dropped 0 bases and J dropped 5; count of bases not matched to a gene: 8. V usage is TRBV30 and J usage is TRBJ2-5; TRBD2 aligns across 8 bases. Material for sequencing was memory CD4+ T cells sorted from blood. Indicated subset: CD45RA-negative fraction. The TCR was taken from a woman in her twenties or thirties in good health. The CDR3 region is CAWSVQSGSFETQYF. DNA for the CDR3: TGTGCCTGGAGTGTACAAAGCGGGAGTTTTGAGACCCAGTACTTC.